The 10 T cell receptor beta chains below were found in one sample sequenced in a study of blood T cell repertoires in COVID-19 (dated by TCRdb to 2018 to 2021). Libraries came from the immunoSEQ multiplex PCR assay. Sourced from immuneACCESS, this table was stored by TCRdb with only in-frame sequences that have V and J called. A share of the clones is absent; for the studies checked, an unresolved V gene accounts for under half, and the remainder has no known explanation. The sample includes under 200,000 clones, with approximately 83% observed a single time. Under 15% of the sample comes from the top ten. Sequencing used PBMCs or T cells enriched from blood (not recorded which). These TCRs come from a woman aged 55-70 years who had recovered from COVID-19.

This clone showed up just once. CDR3 DNA sequence: TGTGCCAGCAGTTATTTCGGGATCGGGTCTGAAGCTTTCTTT. Translation gives CASSYFGIGSEAFF. The gene calls are TRBV6-5 and TRBJ1-1; D remains ambiguous. The CDR3 sequence is 14 residues long. Per germline, CDR1 MNHEY and CDR2 SVGAGI. Between the trimmed V and J ends, which lost 3 bases and 6 bases, there was a span of 14 bases.

The chain couples TRBV27 to TRBJ1-6; D possibly corresponds to TRBD1 (6 bases). The CDR3 loop spans 15 amino acids. Looked up from germline, CDR1 is MNHEY and CDR2 is SMNVEV (reference sequence). V dropped 6 bases and J dropped 6 bases, with 15 bases sitting between them. CDR3 nucleotides: TGTGCCAGCAGCTACGGGACAAGGCTTAATTCACCCCTCCACTTT. It specifies CASSYGTRLNSPLHF.

The rearrangement links TRBV5-1 to TRBJ2-7; D might be TRBD1 (5 bases). The germline V gene has CDR1 SGHRS and CDR2 YFSETQ. V lost 1 base and J 0 bases, leaving 11 bases between the germline ends. The CDR3 is 15 residues long. In DNA, the CDR3 is TGCGCCAGCAGCTTGCCGGACACCTTCTCCTACGAGCAGTACTTC. Translated: CASSLPDTFSYEQYF.

The chain has TRBV3-1 (or the pseudogene TRBV3-2) and TRBJ2-3; D perhaps matches TRBD1 (6 bases). The germline V and J ends were trimmed by 3 bases and 1 base, with 11 bases remaining between them. The CDR3 is 15 amino acids. Germline V gives CDR1 LGHDT, CDR2 YNNKEL (reference sequence). The CDR3 DNA sequence: TGTGCCAGCAGCCAGGGGACAATGGGCACAGATACGCAGTATTTT. Its protein product is CASSQGTMGTDTQYF.

The V call is TRBV18, the J call TRBJ1-3, with 10 bases matching TRBD1. Germline assignment: CDR1 KGHSH and CDR2 LQKENI. Trimming at V came to 4 bases and at J to 4 bases, leaving 7 bases not matched to a gene. This CDR3 region has 16 residues. The CDR3 nucleotides read TGTGCCAGCTCACGGTCCGGGACAGGGGAAGGAAACACCATATATTTT. Its translation is CASSRSGTGEGNTIYF. Variable domain in full (rest from reference TRBV18 and TRBJ1-3): NAGVMQNPRHLVRRRGQEARLRCSPMKGHSHVYWYRQLPEEGLKFMVYLQKENIIDESGMPKERFSAEFPKEGPSILRIQQVVRGDSAAYFCASSRSGTGEGNTIYFGEGSWLTVV.

The chain couples TRBV15 to TRBJ1-1, with no clear D. Germline CDR1 and CDR2: LNHNV and YYDKDF (reference sequence). The CDR3 is 14 amino acids. The V gene lost 1 base and the J gene lost 1 base, with 7 bases spanning the gap. In DNA form, the CDR3 reads TGTGCCACCAGCAGAGGGGCAACGAACACTGAAGCTTTCTTT. It is translated as CATSRGATNTEAFF.

This chain connects TRBV9 to TRBJ1-1, with TRBD1 identical over 8 bases. Trimming took 4 bases from V and 0 from J; bases not matched to a gene: 11. Germline CDR1 and CDR2: SGDLS and YYNGEE. This CDR3 contains 17 residues. CDR3 DNA sequence: TGTGCCAGCAGCCCCAGGGCGGGACAGGAGCTGAACACTGAAGCTTTCTTT. It is translated as CASSPRAGQELNTEAFF.

The chain carries TRBV11-2 and TRBJ2-7; 11 nucleotides match TRBD2. CDR1 and CDR2 (germline): SGHAT, FQNNGV. This CDR3 comprises 16 residues. The V gene end was trimmed by 5 bases and the J gene end by 3 bases; junction bases not matched to a gene: 9. As DNA, the CDR3 is TGTGCCAGCAGCCTGGGGCCCGGGACTAGCGGCTACGAGCAGTACTTC. Its translation is CASSLGPGTSGYEQYF.

This rearrangement joins TRBV5-1 to TRBJ2-5, with D possibly TRBD2 on 5 matching bases. The ends were cut back, 4 bases at V and 3 bases at J, with 13 bases in the middle. CDR3 length: 14 amino acids. In germline, CDR1 is SGHRS, CDR2 YFSETQ. This chain's CDR3 is CASSPQVGEETQYF. Written as DNA, the CDR3 is TGCGCCAGCAGCCCCCAGGTGGGAGAAGAGACCCAGTACTTC. The whole variable domain, remainder taken from reference TRBV5-1 and TRBJ2-5, is KAGVTQTPRYLIKTRGQQVTLSCSPISGHRSVSWYQQTPGQGLQFLFEYFSETQRNKGNFPGRFSGRQFSNSRSEMNVSTLELGDSALYLCASSPQVGEETQYFGPGTRLLVL.

The J gene is TRBJ2-7, the V gene TRBV27; TRBD1 agrees at 9 bases. V gave up 3 bases and J gave up 2 bases; unmatched junction bases: 11. Per germline, CDR1 MNHEY and CDR2 SMNVEV (reference sequence). The CDR3 has 17 residues. This CDR3 reads CASSFLIPGQGTYEQYF. The CDR3 DNA reads TGTGCCAGCAGTTTCCTTATCCCGGGACAGGGCACCTACGAGCAGTACTTC.